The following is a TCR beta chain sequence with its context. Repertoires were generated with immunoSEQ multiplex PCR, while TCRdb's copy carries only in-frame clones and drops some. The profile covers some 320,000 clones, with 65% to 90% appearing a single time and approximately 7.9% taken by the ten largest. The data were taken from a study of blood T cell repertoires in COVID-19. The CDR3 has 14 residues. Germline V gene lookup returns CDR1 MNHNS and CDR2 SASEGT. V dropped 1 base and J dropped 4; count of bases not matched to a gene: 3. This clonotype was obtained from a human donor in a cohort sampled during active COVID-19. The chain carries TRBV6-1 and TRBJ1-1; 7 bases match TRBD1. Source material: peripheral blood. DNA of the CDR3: TGTGCCAGCAGTGAAGAGGGGACAGCCACTGAAGCTTTCTTT. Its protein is CASSEEGTATEAFF.